This T cell receptor beta chain was captured in a study of cytomegalovirus exposure and HLA in healthy donors. Study in general: The 90 to 150 validation repertoires used the same platform as the roughly 610 first-cohort repertoires, a later analysis reported.

Trimming shortened V by 1 base and J by 4 bases, and 4 bases separated the two germline ends. CDR1 and CDR2 from the germline V gene are LNHNV and YYDKDF (reference sequence). The CDR3 spans 13 residues. The donors were members of the validation cohort, which comprised 120 subjects and was separate from the first cohort of 670 or so subjects. Worth noting for this clone: Its specificity is unknown.

Findings and caveats of the study: Some TCR beta chains (roughly 160 of them) were listed as cytomegalovirus-associated. Under in vitro conditions, a few CMV-associated chains were confirmed as specific for CMV antigens.

The assay was immunoSEQ multiplex PCR, and TCRdb's table has in-frame clones only and misses some. The sample has approximately 150,000 clones, less than 90% seen once. This TCR came from a woman aged 18-30 years in good health and CMV-seropositive. J is TRBJ2-2 and V is TRBV15; no firm D call. The material sequenced was PBMCs. The CDR3 sequence: CATSRAVTGELFF. Written as DNA, the CDR3 is TGTGCCACCAGCAGAGCGGTCACCGGGGAGCTGTTTTTT.